The text below deals with one T cell receptor beta chain. This clonotype was observed a few times. Its cognate antigen has yet to be identified. One base away there is no much larger clone; base qualities are not given. These data come from a study of blood T cells in healthy people across ages (dated by TCRdb to the mid-2010s). Study-wide context: In model experiments, template switching captured about one uniquely barcoded TCR beta cDNA molecule for every two T cells. Age-related changes in TCR beta repertoire diversity were measured in the study by deep sequencing normalized with unique cDNA molecular identifiers. Four age groups were formed from the donors: young (average about 17 years), middle-aged (roughly 38), aged (62) and long-lived (82). Using the same blood draw, the study looked at two additional independent replicas of 1 million unique cDNA reads for two donors, one aged 18 to 30 and the other aged 80 or older. Study-wide conclusions, independent of this receptor: Observed TCR beta diversity per million T cells fell roughly linearly with age, and a significant reduction was already apparent by age roughly 40. Because donor CMV infection status was unknown, age-related changes in expanded clonotypes were potentially confounded. Compared with the aged group, the long-lived group had more naive CD4+ T cells, fewer expanded clones and increased TCR diversity, suggesting age selection. Since profiling was done on bulk unsorted PBMCs, naive and antigen-experienced compartments could not be conclusively compared. A strong correlation was found between observed TCR beta diversity and the percentage of naive T cells measured by flow cytometry. Estimates of total diversity based on one million sequenced T cells were considered lower bounds and underestimates.

The CDR3 runs 21 amino acids, cysteine and phenylalanine included. Only the CDR3 region is kept as DNA, spanning 63 bases read in frame from base 1. From the germline V gene (reference sequence), CDR1 is DFQATT and CDR2 is SNEGSKA. V is trimmed back by 6 bases and J by 0 bases, and the junction contains 23 bases that no gene match accounts for. The receptor library was made with 5' RACE. Sequencing relied on an Illumina HiSeq 2500. A second PCR of about 6 to 11 cycles was run with a J-beta primer mix and a sample-barcoded 5' primer. Each TCR beta cDNA molecule received a unique molecular identifier from a template-switch 5' adaptor carrying 12 random nucleotides. Each sample yielded at least 3 million CDR3-containing paired-end reads. All of the RNA was converted into first-strand cDNA using the Mint cDNA synthesis kit, with a TRBC-specific oligonucleotide serving as the primer. After uracil-DNA glycosylase treatment, a first 18-cycle PCR used universal primers M1SS and BC2_uni_R on all cDNA. Under the source paper's analysis protocol: Normalization of each sample was performed by random selection of 1 million high-quality reads, each carrying a distinct molecular identifier. Reads with shared molecular identifiers were discarded instead of being binned into consensus sequences. MiTCR, run with a Q25 quality threshold and the strictest error-elimination algorithm, handled CDR3 identification, clonotype clustering and error correction. A nonparametric unseen species model with Euler transformation was used to estimate lower-bound total TCR beta diversity. The public reads were run again by TCRdb, first through fastp at Q25 and then through MiXCR, and only productive beta chains were kept. A single entry per CDR3 protein holds the most common genes and DNA from its merged rows. In this record, the V and J calls reflect TCRdb's handling and not the investigators' own analysis. The sample records about 1 million distinct CDR3 sequences, under 30% of which are singletons. 0.75% of the sample rests with the top ten.

The approximately 39 donors, aged about 6 to 100 years, were systemically healthy Caucasian individuals from Russia. Each donor gave about 9.8 milliliters of peripheral blood, drawn into EDTA-treated Vacutainer tubes. PBMCs were isolated by Ficoll-Paque density-gradient centrifugation, with at least 7 million obtained per sample. Trizol reagent was used to extract total RNA from PBMCs, with at least 5 micrograms per sample. Naive CD45RAhigh/CD27high T cell percentages were measured by flow cytometry on a PBMC aliquot from every donor. The same data also contributed to another study, on T cells of mothers and their children. From the second report: Donors were nine systemically healthy Caucasian individuals: three mothers and their six children. cDNA synthesis consumed the entire amount of extracted RNA, loaded at about 1.5 ug RNA in each 15 ul reaction. Sample barcodes and 2-4 random nucleotides were added via the M1S primer in the second PCR. More than 9.5 million TCR beta CDR3 reads were obtained from each mother, and roughly 3 million reads were obtained from each child. TCR recombination output is similarly shaped by thymic selection in related and unrelated pairs, with a minor effect exerted by inherited differences. Normalized repertoire overlap in related mother-child pairs was always slightly higher than in unrelated mother-child pairs, but the difference was never significant. With a sensitivity of approximately 92 clones per million clonotypes, no persistent microchimeric T cell clones were detected. The study used deep NGS to compare TCR beta repertoires of mothers and children, seeking features distinguishing related mother-child pairs from unrelated individuals. The mean age was roughly 40 +/- 4 years for the mothers and approximately 11 +/- 4 years for the children. Libraries were sequenced on Illumina HiSeq 2000 with 100+100 nt paired-end reads after adapter ligation with NEBNext reagents. To prevent cross-contamination, the mother and child libraries were prepared one month apart and sequenced in separate runs. For each donor, somewhere between about 450,000 and 2,000,000 distinct TCR beta clonotypes were identified. Naive TCR beta clonotypes were estimated from low-frequency clonotypes matched to each donor's FACS-determined naive share, without sorting.

The clonotype originates from a girl aged 2 to 9 in good health. Sequenced: blood. The V and J segments used are TRBV20-1 and TRBJ2-1, and 10 junction bases match TRBD2. The sequence in DNA is TGCAGTGCAATCTCTGGGGGGGCTAGCGGGAGTCACCTGAGCTCCTACAATGAGCAGTTCTTC. Translated, it gives CSAISGGASGSHLSSYNEQFF.